What follows are 17 T cell receptor beta chains derived from one specimen sequenced in a study of PD-1 and CTLA-4 blockade in melanoma. TCRdb's table, derived via immunoSEQ multiplex PCR, lists solely in-frame clones and lacks some. The sample contains more than 25,000 clones, roughly nine tenths of which appear only once. The sample was CD8+ T cells from peripheral blood, taken before anti-PD-1 treatment. The receptor source for this set is a human donor with melanoma.

The gene calls are TRBV6-5 and TRBJ2-7; weak D call: TRBD1 (6 bases). CDR1 is MNHEY and CDR2 is SVGAGI in the germline V gene. This CDR3 contains 13 residues. Trimming took 6 bases from V and 2 from J, leaving 11 bases between them. Written as DNA, the CDR3 is TGTGCCAGCAGGCACGGACAGACCTACGAGCAGTACTTC. Protein product: CASRHGQTYEQYF.

The V gene is TRBV9, the J gene TRBJ1-1, with D hard to call. V was pared by 3 bases and J by 1 base, with 10 bases between. This CDR3 contains 14 residues. CDR1 and CDR2 (germline): SGDLS, YYNGEE. In nucleotides, the CDR3 is TGTGCCAGCAGCGCCCCAGGAGGGAACACTGAAGCTTTCTTT. Amino acids: CASSAPGGNTEAFF. Full variable domain (remainder filled in from reference TRBV9 and TRBJ1-1): DSGVTQTPKHLITATGQRVTLRCSPRSGDLSVYWYQQSLDQGLQFLIQYYNGEERAKGNILERFSAQQFPDLHSELNLSSLELGDSALYFCASSAPGGNTEAFFGQGTRLTVV.

J is TRBJ2-5 and V is TRBV9, with TRBD2 identical over 12 bases. The length of the CDR3 is 16 residues. The J segment lost 4 bases and the V segment lost 4 bases, leaving 8 bases of the junction unmatched. The germline V gene has CDR1 SGDLS and CDR2 YYNGEE. Here the CDR3 DNA reads TGTGCCAGCAGCCCAGGACTAGCGGGATTACGAGAGACCCAGTACTTC. Translation: CASSPGLAGLRETQYF.

V and J are TRBV4-1 and TRBJ2-5; D possibly uses TRBD1 or TRBD2 (5 bases each). The V gene's germline CDR1 is MGHRA and CDR2 YSYEKL. The V gene lost 5 bases and the J gene lost 1 base, with 11 bases spanning the gap. CDR3 length equals 14 residues. The CDR3, as DNA: TGCGCCAGCAGCTCCCGGGACGGCCAAGAGACCCAGTACTTC. Amino acids: CASSSRDGQETQYF.

The rearrangement links TRBV29-1 to TRBJ1-2; a weak D match, TRBD1 (5 bases). This CDR3 spans 13 amino acids. The germline V gene has CDR1 SQVTM and CDR2 ANQGSEA. Trimming removed 2 bases from V and 8 bases from J, with 15 bases in between. The CDR3 region has the DNA TGCAGCGTTGAAAGTGGGGGAGTGGCGGGCTACACCTTC. This sequence encodes CSVESGGVAGYTF.

The chain joins TRBV6-5 to TRBJ1-1; D is ambiguous. CDR1 is MNHEY and CDR2 is SVGAGI in the germline V gene. The CDR3 totals 14 residues. V lost 5 bases, J lost 1 base, and 11 bases lay in between. The CDR3 here is CASSMGTGNTEAFF. The DNA of the CDR3 is TGTGCCAGCAGTATGGGCACGGGGAACACTGAAGCTTTCTTT.

The V call is TRBV28, the J call TRBJ2-1; D is undetermined. CDR3 size: 14 residues. V was cut by 6 bases and J by 2 bases, with 11 bases left in between. Germline V lookup: CDR1 MDHEN, CDR2 SYDVKM. CDR3 amino acids: CASRIYSAYNEQFF. The CDR3 DNA reads as TGTGCCAGCAGGATATATTCAGCCTACAATGAGCAGTTCTTC.

The V gene is TRBV6-5, the J gene TRBJ2-7, with D perhaps matching TRBD2 (5 bases). The ends were cut back, 0 bases at V and 7 bases at J, with 16 bases in the middle. The CDR3 consists of 15 residues. Per the germline V gene, CDR1 is MNHEY and CDR2 is SVGAGI. CDR3 in amino acids: CASSYSWTDGGEQYF. The CDR3, as DNA: TGTGCCAGCAGTTACTCTTGGACTGACGGCGGGGAGCAGTACTTC.

The gene calls are TRBV15 and TRBJ2-2; 12 nucleotides line up with TRBD1. V lost 3 bases to trimming and J lost 5 bases; unmatched junction nucleotides: 16. Germline V gene lookup returns CDR1 LNHNV and CDR2 YYDKDF (reference sequence). The CDR3 contains 20 residues. The DNA for the CDR3 is TGTGCCACCAGCAGCTCCCCGGGACAGGGGGCCGAGGGATGGACCGGGGAGCTGTTTTTT. Its protein product is CATSSSPGQGAEGWTGELFF.

The V gene is TRBV7-8, the J gene TRBJ2-1; the D call may be TRBD1 or TRBD2 (5 bases each). V lost 6 bases to trimming and J lost 2 bases, with 11 bases between them. Germline V CDR1 and CDR2: SGHVS, FQNEAQ. The CDR3 is 14 amino acids. The CDR3 is CASRNQGPYNEQFF. The CDR3 nucleotides read TGTGCCAGCAGAAATCAGGGACCCTACAATGAGCAGTTCTTC.

V and J are TRBV5-1 and TRBJ1-2; a weak D match, TRBD1 (6 bases). CDR1 is SGHRS and CDR2 is YFSETQ in the germline V gene. With 0 bases removed from V and 3 bases from J, the gap between germline ends came to 21 bases. This CDR3 is built from 18 residues. This CDR3 is CASSLEATGAKGYYGYTF. CDR3 DNA: TGCGCCAGCAGCTTGGAAGCGACAGGAGCGAAAGGTTACTATGGCTACACCTTC.

The genes are TRBV5-1 and TRBJ2-3; D remains ambiguous. The CDR3 has 16 amino acids. Trimming removed 3 bases from V and 4 bases from J, with 18 bases in between. Germline V gene lookup returns CDR1 SGHRS and CDR2 YFSETQ. The CDR3 DNA follows: TGCGCCAGCAGCTGGCCGGACCCTGGGTTCGCAGATACGCAGTATTTT. It encodes CASSWPDPGFADTQYF.

The V call is TRBV6-5, the J call TRBJ2-6; D is uncertain. Between the trimmed V and J ends, which lost 6 bases and 8 bases, there was a span of 14 bases. The CDR3 length is 14 residues. Germline V gives CDR1 MNHEY, CDR2 SVGAGI. CDR3 region: CASSPSIGSNVLTF. CDR3 sequence (DNA): TGTGCCAGCAGCCCCTCGATAGGGTCCAACGTCCTGACTTTC.

The V and J genes are TRBV27 and TRBJ2-7, with a possible D match to TRBD1 (5 bases). V lost 0 bases to trimming and J lost 1 base, with 10 bases between them. Looked up from germline, CDR1 is MNHEY and CDR2 is SMNVEV (reference sequence). The CDR3 extends over 15 amino acids. CDR3 nucleotides: TGTGCCAGCAGTTTATCGAGGCAGGGTTCCTACGAGCAGTACTTC. The encoded protein is CASSLSRQGSYEQYF.

This clone was recorded once. V and J are TRBV9 and TRBJ1-1; the D is unclear. The CDR3 extends over 12 amino acids. Germline V CDR1 and CDR2: SGDLS, YYNGEE. Trimming removed 2 bases from V and 1 base from J, with 3 bases in between. CDR3 coding DNA: TGTGCCAGCAGCGTCCGGAACACTGAAGCTTTCTTT. Its translation: CASSVRNTEAFF. Drawing the rest from reference TRBV9 and TRBJ1-1, the complete variable domain is DSGVTQTPKHLITATGQRVTLRCSPRSGDLSVYWYQQSLDQGLQFLIQYYNGEERAKGNILERFSAQQFPDLHSELNLSSLELGDSALYFCASSVRNTEAFFGQGTRLTVV.

This chain links TRBV27 with TRBJ1-5; 7 bases are a match to TRBD1. This CDR3 is built from 15 residues. The germline V gene has CDR1 MNHEY and CDR2 SMNVEV (reference sequence). With V trimmed by 2 bases and J by 6 bases, 7 bases remained unmatched. CDR3 nucleotide sequence: TGTGCCAGCAGTTTAACAGGGGACGCCAGTCAGCCCCAGCATTTT. Amino acids: CASSLTGDASQPQHF.

The chain uses TRBV28 and TRBJ1-1; 10 nucleotides line up with TRBD1. J gave up 4 bases and V 5 bases, and 10 bases lay outside the gene matches. Germline CDR1 and CDR2: MDHEN and SYDVKM. The CDR3 loop spans 16 amino acids. The CDR3 here is CASSNTGTGAFTEAFF. The CDR3 nucleotides are TGTGCCAGCAGTAACACCGGGACAGGGGCCTTCACTGAAGCTTTCTTT.